The rows below give T cell receptor beta chains drawn from one sample of a study of OX40 agonist ivuxolimab in advanced cancers. Profiling relied on immunoSEQ multiplex PCR, and the TCRdb table lists in-frame clones only, not all of them. The profile shows around 67,000 clones, 70% to 90% of them singletons. This sample comprised CD4+ or CD8+ T cells sorted from blood, obtained in a trial of the OX40 agonist ivuxolimab. The receptor set was obtained from an adult with an advanced solid tumor such as melanoma, head and neck, liver or kidney cancer. The CDR3 runs from the conserved cysteine through the conserved F or W. Fields, in order: clone size, J gene, V gene, D gene, CDR3 DNA, CDR3 protein. D genes are given only for firm matches. A row's size may be missing; if present it is once, few, many or a size class.

>NA|TRBJ1-2|TRBV4-2|TRBD1
TGTGCCAGCAGCCCCGAGAAATGGACAGGTGAGGACTATGGCTACACCTTC
CASSPEKWTGEDYGYTF
>NA|TRBJ1-2|TRBV29-1|NA
TGCAGCGCCAGGGCTAACTATGGCTACACCTTC
CSARANYGYTF
>NA|TRBJ2-3|TRBV6-5|TRBD2
TGTGCCAGCGGCAGGACTAGTCCAGATACGCAGTATTTT
CASGRTSPDTQYF
>NA|TRBJ2-1|TRBV29-1|NA
TGCAGCGTCCCAACGGGAGCCTTTTCCAATGAGCAGTTCTTC
CSVPTGAFSNEQFF
>NA|TRBJ1-1|TRBV4-3|NA
TGCGCCAGCAGCCAAGAAGGGGGGCTCACTGAAGCTTTCTTT
CASSQEGGLTEAFF
>once|TRBJ2-3|TRBV10-3|TRBD1
TGTGCCATCAGTCCCCTGGGACAGCCCACGGATACGCAGTATTTT
CAISPLGQPTDTQYF
>NA|TRBJ2-2|TRBV27|TRBD2
TGTGCCAGCAGGCTAGCGGGAGTGGCCGGGGAGCTGTTTTTT
CASRLAGVAGELFF
>few|TRBJ2-3|TRBV9|NA
TGTGCCAGCAGCGTAGCTACAGGGATAGTATCAGATACGCAGTATTTT
CASSVATGIVSDTQYF
>many|TRBJ2-3|TRBV28|TRBD1
TGTGCCAGCAGACGGGACAGTTCCACAGATACGCAGTATTTT
CASRRDSSTDTQYF
>once|TRBJ1-1|TRBV28|NA
TGTGCCAGCAGTTTGACGAACCTGAACACTGAAGCTTTCTTT
CASSLTNLNTEAFF
>NA|TRBJ2-3|TRBV10-3|TRBD2
TGTGCCATCAGTGGGACTAGCGCTGCTAGCACAGATACGCAGTATTTT
CAISGTSAASTDTQYF
>once|TRBJ1-1|TRBV20-1|TRBD1
TGCAGTGCTACAGGGACAGCCGAAGCTTTCTTT
CSATGTAEAFF
>once|TRBJ2-5|TRBV2|TRBD1
TGTGCCAGCAAGACGGACAGGGCCGGAGAGACCCAGTACTTC
CASKTDRAGETQYF
>NA|TRBJ1-1|TRBV27|NA
TGTGCCAGCAGTTTATCGCGTACAGGGCGACCAGCTTTCTTT
CASSLSRTGRPAFF
>once|TRBJ1-2|TRBV7-9|NA
TGTGCCAGCAGCCTAGACAACTATGGCTACACCTTC
CASSLDNYGYTF
>NA|TRBJ2-6|TRBV19|NA
TGTGCCAGTAGTAACACTGGGGCCAACGTCCTGACTTTC
CASSNTGANVLTF
>NA|TRBJ2-3|TRBV7-7|TRBD2
TGTGCTAGCAGCTCGGGACTAGCGACGACAGATACGCAGTATTTT
CASSSGLATTDTQYF
>once|TRBJ1-3|TRBV6-5|TRBD1
TGTGCCAGCAGTCCAGGGGGACGAAACACCATATATTTT
CASSPGGRNTIYF
>NA|TRBJ1-1|TRBV7-2|TRBD1
TGTGCCAGCAGCTCCACACAGGGGGTTACTGAAGCTTTCTTT
CASSSTQGVTEAFF
>NA|TRBJ2-4|TRBV21-1|NA
TGTGCCAGCAGCAAGGGGGGACTGTTAGCCAAAAACATTCAGTACTTC
CASSKGGLLAKNIQYF
>once|TRBJ2-1|TRBV30|NA
TGTGCCTGGAGCCCGCAAAACCCGGGGTACAATGAGCAGTTCTTC
CAWSPQNPGYNEQFF
>NA|TRBJ2-5|TRBV5-1|TRBD2
TGCGCCAGCAGCTCCACGGGGGGGCGGGAGGAGACCCAGTACTTC
CASSSTGGREETQYF
>NA|TRBJ1-6|TRBV5-1|NA
TGCGCCAGCAGCCCCGCCGGGGGTGGGGGCAATTCACCCCTCCACTTT
CASSPAGGGGNSPLHF
>NA|TRBJ1-5|TRBV5-1|NA
TGCGCCAGCAGCCTTTCAGACTATAGCAATCAGCCCCAGCATTTT
CASSLSDYSNQPQHF
>NA|TRBJ2-3|TRBV18|TRBD2
TGTGCCAGCTCACCCGCCAGGACAGCGGGAGGGCCTACAGATACGCAGTATTTT
CASSPARTAGGPTDTQYF
>NA|TRBJ2-1|TRBV9|TRBD2
TGTGCCAGCAGCGTGGGGACTAGCTTCTCCTACAATGAGCAGTTCTTC
CASSVGTSFSYNEQFF
>NA|TRBJ1-5|TRBV6-5|NA
TGTGCCAGCAGTAACAGGGACCCCAATCAGCCCCAGCATTTT
CASSNRDPNQPQHF
>NA|TRBJ2-3|TRBV5-1|TRBD2
TGCGCCAGCACGGGGGTCGCGGGGGGCGGCACAGATACGCAGTATTTT
CASTGVAGGGTDTQYF
>once|TRBJ2-1|TRBV5-1|TRBD2
TGCGCCAGCAGTCCTGGGGAGGGTTGGAACTACAATGAGCAGTTCTTC
CASSPGEGWNYNEQFF
>NA|TRBJ2-1|TRBV28|TRBD1
TGTGCCAGCAGTAGGGACAGAGGTGAGCAGTTCTTC
CASSRDRGEQFF
>NA|TRBJ2-3|TRBV7-4|TRBD2
TGTGCCAGCAGCTACGGACTAGCGGGAACAGATACGCAGTATTTT
CASSYGLAGTDTQYF
>NA|TRBJ2-5|TRBV12-5|TRBD2
TGTGCTAGTGGTTTGAGCGGGGGGGCGGAGACCCAGTACTTC
CASGLSGGAETQYF
>NA|TRBJ2-7|TRBV20-1|NA
TGCAGTGCTAGCAGAACCTACGAGCAGTACTTC
CSASRTYEQYF
>NA|TRBJ2-3|TRBV12-5|NA
TGTGCTAGTGGCCTCACCCTAGATACGCAGTATTTT
CASGLTLDTQYF
>NA|TRBJ2-1|TRBV2|TRBD2
TGTGCCAGCAGTGAACTAGCGGGGTCCTACAATGAGCAGTTCTTC
CASSELAGSYNEQFF
>NA|TRBJ2-2|TRBV5-5|NA
TGTGCCAGCAGCCCCAGCCTCACCGGGGAGCTGTTTTTT
CASSPSLTGELFF
>few|TRBJ1-5|TRBV19|NA
TGTGCCAGTAATACCGCGAGGGAACAGCCCCAGCATTTT
CASNTAREQPQHF